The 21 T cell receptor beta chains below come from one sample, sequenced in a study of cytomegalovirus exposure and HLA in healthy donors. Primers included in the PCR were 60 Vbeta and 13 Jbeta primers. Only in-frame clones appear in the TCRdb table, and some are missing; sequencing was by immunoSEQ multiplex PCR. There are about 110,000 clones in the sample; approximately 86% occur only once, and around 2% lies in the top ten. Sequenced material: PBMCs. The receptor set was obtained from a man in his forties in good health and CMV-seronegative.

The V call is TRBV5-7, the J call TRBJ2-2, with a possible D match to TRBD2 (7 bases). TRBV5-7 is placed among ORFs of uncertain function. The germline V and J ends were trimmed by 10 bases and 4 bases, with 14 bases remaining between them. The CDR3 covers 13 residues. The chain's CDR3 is CAGGGRGTGELFF. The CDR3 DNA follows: TGTGCCGGGGGGGGCCGGGGCACCGGGGAGCTGTTTTTT.

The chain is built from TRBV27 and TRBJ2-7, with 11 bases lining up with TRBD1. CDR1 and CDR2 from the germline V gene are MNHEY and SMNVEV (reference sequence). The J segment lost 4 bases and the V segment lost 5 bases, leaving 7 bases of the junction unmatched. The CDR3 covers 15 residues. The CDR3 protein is CASSTPGTGGYEQYF. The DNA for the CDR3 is TGTGCCAGCAGTACACCCGGGACAGGGGGATACGAGCAGTACTTC.

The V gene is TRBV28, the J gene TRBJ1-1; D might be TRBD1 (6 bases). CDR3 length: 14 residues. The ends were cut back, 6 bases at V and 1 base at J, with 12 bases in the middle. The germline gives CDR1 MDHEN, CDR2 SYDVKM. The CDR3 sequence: CASRPGDKNTEAFF. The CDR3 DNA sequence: TGTGCCAGCAGACCAGGGGACAAGAACACTGAAGCTTTCTTT.

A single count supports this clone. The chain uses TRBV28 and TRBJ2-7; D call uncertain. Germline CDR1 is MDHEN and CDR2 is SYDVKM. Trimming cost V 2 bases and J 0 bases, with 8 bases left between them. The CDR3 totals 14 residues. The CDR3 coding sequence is TGTGCCAGCAGTTTAGGGCCAAACTCCTACGAGCAGTACTTC. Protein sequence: CASSLGPNSYEQYF.

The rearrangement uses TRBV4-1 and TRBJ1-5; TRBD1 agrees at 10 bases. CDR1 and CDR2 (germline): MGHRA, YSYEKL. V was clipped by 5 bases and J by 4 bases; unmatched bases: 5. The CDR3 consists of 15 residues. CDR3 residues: CASSTRTGGNQPQHF. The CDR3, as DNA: TGCGCCAGCAGCACCCGGACAGGGGGAAATCAGCCCCAGCATTTT.

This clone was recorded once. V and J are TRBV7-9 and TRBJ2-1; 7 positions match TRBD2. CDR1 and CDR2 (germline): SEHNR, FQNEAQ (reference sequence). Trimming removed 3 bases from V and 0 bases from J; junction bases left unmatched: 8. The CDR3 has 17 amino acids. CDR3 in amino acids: CASSFLRAGFSYNEQFF. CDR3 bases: TGTGCCAGCAGCTTCCTTAGAGCGGGGTTCTCCTACAATGAGCAGTTCTTC.

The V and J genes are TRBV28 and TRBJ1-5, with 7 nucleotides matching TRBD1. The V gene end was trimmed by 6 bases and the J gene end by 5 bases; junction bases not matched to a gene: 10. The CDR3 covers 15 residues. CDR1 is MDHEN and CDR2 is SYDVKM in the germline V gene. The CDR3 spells CASSTGGTAYQPQHF. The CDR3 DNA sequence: TGTGCCAGCAGCACTGGAGGGACAGCCTATCAGCCCCAGCATTTT.

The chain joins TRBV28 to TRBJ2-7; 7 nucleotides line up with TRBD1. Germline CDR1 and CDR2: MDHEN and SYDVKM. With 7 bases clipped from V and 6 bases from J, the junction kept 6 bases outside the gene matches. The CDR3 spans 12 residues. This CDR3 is CASTRDRAEQYF. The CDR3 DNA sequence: TGTGCCAGCACCCGCGACAGGGCCGAGCAGTACTTC.

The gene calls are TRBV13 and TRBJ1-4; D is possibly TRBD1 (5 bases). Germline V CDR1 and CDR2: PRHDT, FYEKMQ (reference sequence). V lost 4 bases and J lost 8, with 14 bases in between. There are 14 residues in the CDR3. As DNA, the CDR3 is TGTGCCAGCAGCTCCCTCAGGGAGGGGGAAAAACTGTTTTTT. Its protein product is CASSSLREGEKLFF.

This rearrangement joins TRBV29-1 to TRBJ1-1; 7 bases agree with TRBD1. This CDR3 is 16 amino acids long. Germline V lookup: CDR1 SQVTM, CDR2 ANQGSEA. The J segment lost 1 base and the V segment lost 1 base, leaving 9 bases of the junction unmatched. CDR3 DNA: TGCAGCGTTGAAGTGGGGGGACAGTTCAAGAACACTGAAGCTTTCTTT. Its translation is CSVEVGGQFKNTEAFF.

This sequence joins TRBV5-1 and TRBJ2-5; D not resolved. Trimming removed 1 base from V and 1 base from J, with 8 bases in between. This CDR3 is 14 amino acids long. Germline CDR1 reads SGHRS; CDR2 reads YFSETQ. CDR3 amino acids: CASSLSGFQETQYF. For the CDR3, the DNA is TGCGCCAGCAGCTTGTCAGGATTCCAAGAGACCCAGTACTTC.

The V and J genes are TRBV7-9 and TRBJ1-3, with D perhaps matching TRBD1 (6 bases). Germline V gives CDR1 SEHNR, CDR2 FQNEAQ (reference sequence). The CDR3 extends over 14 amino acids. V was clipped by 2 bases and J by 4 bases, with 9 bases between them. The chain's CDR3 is CASSLQGKGNTIYF. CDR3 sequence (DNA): TGTGCCAGCAGCTTACAGGGGAAAGGAAACACCATATATTTT.

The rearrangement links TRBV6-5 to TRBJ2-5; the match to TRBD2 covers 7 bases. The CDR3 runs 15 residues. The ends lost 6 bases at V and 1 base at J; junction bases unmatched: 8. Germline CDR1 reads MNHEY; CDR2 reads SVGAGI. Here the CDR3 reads CASRSRGVGQETQYF. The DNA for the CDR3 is TGTGCCAGCAGGTCACGGGGGGTTGGCCAAGAGACCCAGTACTTC.

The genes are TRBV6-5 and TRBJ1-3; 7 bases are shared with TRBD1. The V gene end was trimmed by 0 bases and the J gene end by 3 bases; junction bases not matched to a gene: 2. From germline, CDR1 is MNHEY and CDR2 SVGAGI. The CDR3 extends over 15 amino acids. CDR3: CASSYSTGNGNTIYF. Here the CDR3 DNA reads TGTGCCAGCAGTTACTCGACAGGGAATGGAAACACCATATATTTT.

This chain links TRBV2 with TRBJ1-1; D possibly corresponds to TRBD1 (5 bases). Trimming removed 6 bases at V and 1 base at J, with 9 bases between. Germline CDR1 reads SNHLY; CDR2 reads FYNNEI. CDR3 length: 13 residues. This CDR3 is CASSLRGNTEAFF. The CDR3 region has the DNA TGTGCCAGCAGCCTTAGGGGGAACACTGAAGCTTTCTTT.

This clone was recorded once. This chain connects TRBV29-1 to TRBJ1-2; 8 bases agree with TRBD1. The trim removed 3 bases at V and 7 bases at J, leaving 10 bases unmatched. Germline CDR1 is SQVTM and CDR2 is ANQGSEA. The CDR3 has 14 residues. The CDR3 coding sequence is TGCAGCGTTGAGAACAATCAGGGGGCGGGTGGCTACACCTTC. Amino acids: CSVENNQGAGGYTF.

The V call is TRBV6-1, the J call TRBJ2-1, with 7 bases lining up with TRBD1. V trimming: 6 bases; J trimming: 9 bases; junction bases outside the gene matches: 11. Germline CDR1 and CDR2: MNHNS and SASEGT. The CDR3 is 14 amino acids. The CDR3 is CASSRGQTLVEQFF. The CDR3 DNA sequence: TGTGCCAGCAGCCGGGGACAGACCCTTGTTGAGCAGTTCTTC.

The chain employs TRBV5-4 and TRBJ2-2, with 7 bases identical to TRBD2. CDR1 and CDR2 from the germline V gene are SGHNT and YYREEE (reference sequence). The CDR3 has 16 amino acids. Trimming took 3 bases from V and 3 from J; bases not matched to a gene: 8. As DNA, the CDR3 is TGTGCCAGCAGCTGGGGGGGTAGCGCCTACACCGGGGAGCTGTTTTTT. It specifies CASSWGGSAYTGELFF.

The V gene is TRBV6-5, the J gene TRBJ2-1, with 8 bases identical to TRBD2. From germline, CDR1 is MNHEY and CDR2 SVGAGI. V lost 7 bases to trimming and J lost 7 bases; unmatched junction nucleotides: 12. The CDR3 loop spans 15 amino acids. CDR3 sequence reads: CASTPKGGLGNEQFF. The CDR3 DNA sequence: TGTGCCAGCACTCCAAAGGGGGGACTAGGGAATGAGCAGTTCTTC.

In DNA, the CDR3 is TGCGCCAGCAGCCTAACCACAGCTAACACTGAAGCTTTCTTT. Amino acid sequence: CASSLTTANTEAFF. V usage is TRBV4-3 and J usage is TRBJ1-1; D is unclear. Trimming removed 4 bases at V and 2 bases at J, with 11 bases between. Per germline, CDR1 LGHNA and CDR2 YSLEER. CDR3 length: 14 amino acids.

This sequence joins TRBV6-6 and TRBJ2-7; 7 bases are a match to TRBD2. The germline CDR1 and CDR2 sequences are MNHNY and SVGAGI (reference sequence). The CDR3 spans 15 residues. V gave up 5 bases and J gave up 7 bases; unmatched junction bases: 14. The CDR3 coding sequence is TGTGCCAGCAGTGCCGTACCAGCGGGGTTCCAGGAGCAGTACTTC. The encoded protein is CASSAVPAGFQEQYF.